This T cell receptor (beta chain) was identified during a study of blood T cell repertoires in COVID-19. Assay: immunoSEQ multiplex PCR; the TCRdb copy retains only in-frame clones and omits some. This sample has some 210,000 clones, with about four fifths found just once. CDR1 SGHVS and CDR2 FNYEAQ come from the germline V gene. The length of the CDR3 is 19 residues. With 5 bases clipped from V and 0 bases from J, the junction kept 12 bases outside the gene matches. In this sample, this clone turned up many times. J is TRBJ2-6 and V is TRBV7-6; 8 positions agree with TRBD1. The TCR was taken from a woman in her fifties or sixties with active or convalescent COVID-19. The sequenced material came from peripheral blood. For the CDR3, the DNA is TGTGCCAGCAGCCCTACTCCGGGACAGGACCCCTCTGGGGCCAACGTCCTGACTTTC. This encodes CASSPTPGQDPSGANVLTF.